This TCR beta chain was sequenced in a study of CD8 T cells in ankylosing spondylitis. General observations from the study: A motif in TCR beta, a set of under ten highly homologous variants, appeared characteristic of ankylosing spondylitis blood.

From the 5' RACE reads, TCRdb called clonotypes with MiXCR, one entry per CDR3 protein. Among 200,000 to 250,000 distinct CDR3 sequences listed, around 7.9% were seen once. This clonotype was counted many times. Its antigen is as yet unknown. Germline V gives CDR1 SGHTA, CDR2 FQGNSA. V dropped 2 bases and J dropped 3; count of bases not matched to a gene: 6. The CDR3 runs 16 residues. The chain has TRBV7-2 and TRBJ2-7; 11 positions agree with TRBD2. The clonotype was recovered from a male donor with ankylosing spondylitis. Sequenced input: blood, either unsorted or a sorted T cell fraction (not recorded which). In DNA form, the CDR3 reads TGTGCCAGCAGCTTACCTCCCGGGACTAGCGGCTACGAGCAGTACTTC. Translating gives CASSLPPGTSGYEQYF.